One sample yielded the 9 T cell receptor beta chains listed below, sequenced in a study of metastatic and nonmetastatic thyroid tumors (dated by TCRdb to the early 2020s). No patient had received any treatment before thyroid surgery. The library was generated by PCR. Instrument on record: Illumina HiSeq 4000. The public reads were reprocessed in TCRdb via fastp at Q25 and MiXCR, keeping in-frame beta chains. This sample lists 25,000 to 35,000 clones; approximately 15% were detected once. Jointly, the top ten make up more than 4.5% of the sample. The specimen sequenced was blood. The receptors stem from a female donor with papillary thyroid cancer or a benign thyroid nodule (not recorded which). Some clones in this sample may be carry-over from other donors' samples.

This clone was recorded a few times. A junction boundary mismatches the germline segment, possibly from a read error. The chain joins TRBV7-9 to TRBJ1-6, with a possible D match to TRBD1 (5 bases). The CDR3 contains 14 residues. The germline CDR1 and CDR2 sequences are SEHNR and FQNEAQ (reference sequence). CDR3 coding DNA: TGTACCAGCATCTTAGCGGGGACGGGATCACCCCTCCACTTT. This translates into CTSILAGTGSPLHF. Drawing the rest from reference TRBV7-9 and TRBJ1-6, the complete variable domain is DTGVSQNPRHKITKRGQNVTFRCDPISEHNRLYWYRQTLGQGPEFLTYFQNEAQLEKSRLLSDRFSAERPKGSFSTLEIQRTEQGDSAMYLCTSILAGTGSPLHFGNGTRLTVT.

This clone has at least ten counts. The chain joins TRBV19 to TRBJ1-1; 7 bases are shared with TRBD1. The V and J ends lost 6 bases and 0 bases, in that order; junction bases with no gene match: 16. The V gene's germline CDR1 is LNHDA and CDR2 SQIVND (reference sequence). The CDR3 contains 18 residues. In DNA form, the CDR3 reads TGTGCCAGTAGAGACACCGGGACAGTATTTTTCATGAACACTGAAGCTTTCTTT. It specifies CASRDTGTVFFMNTEAFF.

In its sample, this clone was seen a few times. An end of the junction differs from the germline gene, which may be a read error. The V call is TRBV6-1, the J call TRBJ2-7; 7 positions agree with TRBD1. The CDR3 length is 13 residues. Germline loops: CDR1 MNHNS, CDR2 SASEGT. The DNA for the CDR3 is TGTGCCAGCAGTGAAGACAGGGGAAATGAGCAGTACTTT. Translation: CASSEDRGNEQYF.

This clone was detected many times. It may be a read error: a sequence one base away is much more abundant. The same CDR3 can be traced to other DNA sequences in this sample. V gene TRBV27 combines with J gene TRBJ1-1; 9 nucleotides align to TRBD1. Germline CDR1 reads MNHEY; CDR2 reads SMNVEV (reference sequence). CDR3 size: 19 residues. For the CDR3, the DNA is TGTGCTAGCAGTTTATGGGGCGGCCTGACAGGGGGTCGGGGCACTGAAGCTTTCTTT. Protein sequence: CASSLWGGLTGGRGTEAFF.

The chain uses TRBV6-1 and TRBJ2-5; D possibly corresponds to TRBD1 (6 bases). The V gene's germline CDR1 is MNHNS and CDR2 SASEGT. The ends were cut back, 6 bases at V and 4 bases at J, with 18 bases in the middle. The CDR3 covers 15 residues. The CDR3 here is CASSQGYRDAETQYF. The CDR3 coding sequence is TGTGCCAGCAGCCAGGGTTACAGGGATGCAGAGACCCAGTACTTC.

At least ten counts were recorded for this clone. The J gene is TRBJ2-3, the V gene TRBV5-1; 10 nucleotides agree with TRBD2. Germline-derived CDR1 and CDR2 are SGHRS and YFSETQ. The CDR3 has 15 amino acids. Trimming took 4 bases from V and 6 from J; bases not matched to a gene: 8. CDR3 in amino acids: CASSTSAGGPDTQYF. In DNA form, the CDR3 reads TGCGCCAGCAGCACCTCAGCGGGGGGGCCGGATACGCAGTATTTT.

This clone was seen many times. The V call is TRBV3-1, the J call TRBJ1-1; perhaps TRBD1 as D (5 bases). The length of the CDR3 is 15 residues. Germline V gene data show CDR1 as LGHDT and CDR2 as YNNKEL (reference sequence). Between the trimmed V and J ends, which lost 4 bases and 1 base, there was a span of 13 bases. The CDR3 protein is CASSLTGRENTEAFF. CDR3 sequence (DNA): TGTGCCAGCAGCCTTACAGGACGGGAGAACACTGAAGCTTTCTTT.

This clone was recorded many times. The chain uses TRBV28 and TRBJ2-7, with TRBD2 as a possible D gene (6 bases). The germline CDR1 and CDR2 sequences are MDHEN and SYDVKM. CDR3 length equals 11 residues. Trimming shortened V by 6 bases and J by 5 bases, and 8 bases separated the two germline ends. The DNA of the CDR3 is TGTGCCAGCAGGGGGGGTCACGAGCAGTACTTC. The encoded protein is CASRGGHEQYF.

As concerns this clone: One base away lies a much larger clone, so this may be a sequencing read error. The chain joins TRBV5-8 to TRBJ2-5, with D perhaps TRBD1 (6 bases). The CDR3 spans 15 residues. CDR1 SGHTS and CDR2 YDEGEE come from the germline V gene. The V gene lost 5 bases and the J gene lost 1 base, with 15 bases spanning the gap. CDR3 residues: CASRQRTAIQETQYF. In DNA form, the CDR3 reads TGTGCCAGCAGACAAAGGACAGCGATCCAAGAGACCCAGTACTTC. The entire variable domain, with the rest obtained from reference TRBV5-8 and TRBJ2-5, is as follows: EAGVTQSPTHLIKTRGQQATLRCSPISGHTSVYWYQQALGLGLQFLLWYDEGEERNRGNFPPRFSGRQFPNYSSELNVNALELEDSALYLCASRQRTAIQETQYFGPGTRLLVL.